This is a list of T cell receptor beta chains from one sample in a study of T cells in localized non-small cell lung cancer. The method was immunoSEQ multiplex PCR; TCRdb's version includes in-frame clones alone and lacks a portion of them. The sample carries approximately 140,000 clones, around 89% recorded once. The sample here was peripheral blood, taken before any cancer treatment. These receptors were obtained from a female donor at least 60 years old with stage I lung adenocarcinoma. CDR3s include the opening cysteine and the closing phenylalanine or tryptophan. D genes are given only for firm matches. Clone size is shown for a subset of rows, as once, few, many or a class of expanded clone.

d_call,clone_size,v_call,j_call,cdr3_aa,cdr3_nt
NA,NA,TRBV5-1,TRBJ2-2,CASSLDNTGELFF,TGCGCCAGCAGCTTGGACAACACCGGGGAGCTGTTTTTT
NA,NA,TRBV7-2,TRBJ2-7,CASSLGISGDYEQYF,TGTGCCAGCAGCTTAGGAATTAGCGGAGACTACGAGCAGTACTTC
NA,NA,TRBV27,TRBJ2-1,CASSLRGATWRESRNEQFF,TGTGCCAGCAGTCTAAGGGGGGCCACATGGCGGGAGAGTCGCAATGAGCAGTTCTTC
NA,NA,TRBV30,TRBJ2-1,CAWTTNKVSSNEQFF,TGTGCCTGGACCACGAATAAAGTCTCAAGCAATGAGCAGTTCTTC
NA,NA,TRBV6-5,TRBJ2-5,CASSTGPEWETQYF,TGTGCCAGCAGTACGGGACCGGAGTGGGAGACCCAGTACTTC
NA,NA,TRBV5-1,TRBJ2-7,CASSLGGASSYEQYF,TGCGCCAGCAGCTTGGGCGGGGCCAGTTCCTACGAGCAGTACTTC
NA,NA,TRBV5-1,TRBJ2-1,CASRRDSTYNEQFF,TGCGCCAGCAGGAGGGACTCCACGTACAATGAGCAGTTCTTC
NA,NA,TRBV7-9,TRBJ2-3,CASSSTLPTDTQYF,TGTGCCAGCAGCTCTACCCTACCCACAGATACGCAGTATTTT
TRBD2,NA,TRBV11-1,TRBJ2-4,CASSTLGTRAKNIQYF,TGTGCCAGCAGCACCCTCGGGACTAGGGCCAAAAACATTCAGTACTTC
TRBD1,NA,TRBV9,TRBJ1-1,CASSGTQGASEAFF,TGTGCCAGCAGCGGGACCCAGGGGGCGAGTGAAGCTTTCTTT
NA,NA,TRBV6-1,TRBJ1-1,CASSEKGGTEAFF,TGTGCCAGCAGTGAGAAGGGTGGCACTGAAGCTTTCTTT
NA,NA,TRBV28,TRBJ1-5,CASSLLLRGGQPQHF,TGTGCCAGCAGTTTATTGTTACGGGGGGGTCAGCCCCAGCATTTT
NA,once,TRBV28,TRBJ1-2,CASTEHLGGGYTF,TGTGCCAGCACCGAACACTTGGGGGGAGGCTACACCTTC
TRBD1,NA,TRBV7-9,TRBJ2-7,CASSWDSPYEQYF,TGTGCCAGCAGCTGGGACAGCCCCTACGAGCAGTACTTC
NA,NA,TRBV5-1,TRBJ2-5,CASSLEQIGTQYF,TGCGCCAGCAGCTTGGAGCAGATCGGGACCCAGTACTTC
TRBD1,NA,TRBV7-3,TRBJ2-5,CASSLTGGIRETQYF,TGTGCCAGCAGCTTAACAGGGGGCATTCGGGAGACCCAGTACTTC
NA,NA,TRBV9,TRBJ1-2,CASSVEPQGWDYGYTF,TGTGCCAGCAGCGTAGAACCCCAGGGGTGGGACTATGGCTACACCTTC
TRBD2,NA,TRBV7-3,TRBJ2-1,CASSRSGKDNEQFF,TGTGCCAGCAGCCGGAGCGGGAAGGACAATGAGCAGTTCTTC
NA,NA,TRBV5-1,TRBJ2-5,CASRQGYQETQYF,TGCGCCAGCCGCCAGGGCTACCAAGAGACCCAGTACTTC
NA,NA,TRBV6-5,TRBJ1-2,CASSSTAGTYGGYTF,TGTGCCAGCAGTTCTACCGCCGGGACCTACGGGGGCTACACCTTC
TRBD2,once,TRBV5-1,TRBJ2-1,CASRGSGFGNNEQFF,TGCGCCTCCCGAGGTAGCGGGTTTGGCAACAATGAGCAGTTCTTC
TRBD2,NA,TRBV2,TRBJ2-5,CASSDPSGRAGETQYF,TGTGCCAGCAGTGATCCTAGCGGGAGGGCAGGAGAGACCCAGTACTTC
TRBD1,NA,TRBV18,TRBJ2-5,CASSRGQGETQYF,TGTGCCAGCTCACGCGGACAGGGAGAGACCCAGTACTTC
NA,NA,TRBV7-8,TRBJ2-1,CASSSVYLKFF,TGTGCCAGCAGCTCAGTCTATCTCAAGTTCTTC
NA,NA,TRBV9,TRBJ2-2,CASSVVDLSGELFF,TGTGCCAGCAGCGTAGTAGATCTAAGCGGGGAGCTGTTTTTT
NA,NA,TRBV5-1,TRBJ2-5,CASSLMNNQETQYF,TGCGCCAGCAGCTTGATGAATAACCAAGAGACCCAGTACTTC
NA,NA,TRBV20-1,TRBJ1-1,CSAGHGTEAFF,TGCAGTGCTGGACATGGCACTGAAGCTTTCTTT
TRBD2,NA,TRBV9,TRBJ2-2,CASSGREGNTGELFF,TGTGCCAGCAGCGGCAGGGAGGGTAACACCGGGGAGCTGTTTTTT
TRBD1,NA,TRBV18,TRBJ1-3,CASSHTGGTIYF,TGTGCCAGCTCTCACACAGGGGGCACCATATATTTT
TRBD1,NA,TRBV7-2,TRBJ2-6,CASSLVGTVISGANVLTF,TGTGCCAGCAGCTTAGTTGGGACAGTAATCTCTGGGGCCAACGTCCTGACTTTC
NA,NA,TRBV7-3,TRBJ2-1,CASSLFLGLANEQFF,TGTGCCAGCAGCTTATTTCTAGGGCTCGCTAATGAGCAGTTCTTC
NA,NA,TRBV19,TRBJ2-1,CASSTRREPYNEQFF,TGTGCCAGTAGTACCCGAAGGGAGCCCTACAATGAGCAGTTCTTC
NA,NA,TRBV6-4,TRBJ1-2,CASSQMGTYGYTF,TGTGCCAGCAGCCAGATGGGGACGTATGGCTACACCTTC
TRBD1,NA,TRBV28,TRBJ1-1,CASSLDRGLAEAFF,TGTGCCAGCAGTTTGGACAGGGGGCTGGCTGAAGCTTTCTTT
TRBD1,NA,TRBV7-7,TRBJ2-2,CASSRDRATGELFF,TGTGCCAGCAGCCGGGACAGGGCAACCGGGGAGCTGTTTTTT
NA,NA,TRBV5-6,TRBJ1-2,CASSSPGSSYGYTF,TGTGCCAGCAGCTCCCCTGGCAGTAGCTATGGCTACACCTTC
TRBD2,NA,TRBV2,TRBJ2-7,CASRERDAYEQYF,TGTGCCAGCAGAGAGCGGGACGCCTACGAGCAGTACTTC
TRBD1,NA,TRBV5-1,TRBJ2-6,CASSATGAGANVLTF,TGCGCCAGCAGCGCCACAGGGGCTGGGGCCAACGTCCTGACTTTC
TRBD1,NA,TRBV19,TRBJ1-3,CASSLNRGSGNTIYF,TGTGCCAGTAGTTTAAACAGGGGTTCTGGAAACACCATATATTTT
NA,NA,TRBV7-2,TRBJ2-1,CASSRPRGSSYNEQFF,TGTGCCAGCAGCCGACCGAGGGGCTCCTCCTACAATGAGCAGTTCTTC
NA,NA,TRBV7-9,TRBJ2-3,CASSLDAGSGTDTQYF,TGTGCCAGCAGCTTAGATGCGGGGTCTGGCACAGATACGCAGTATTTT
TRBD1,NA,TRBV7-3,TRBJ2-1,CASSPTGGAVNEQFF,TGTGCCAGCAGCCCGACAGGGGGCGCGGTAAATGAGCAGTTCTTC
TRBD1,NA,TRBV6-5,TRBJ2-7,CASSRRQGKDEQYF,TGTGCCAGCAGTCGCCGACAGGGAAAGGACGAGCAGTACTTC
TRBD2,NA,TRBV11-2,TRBJ2-7,CASSPRGRGGSYEQYF,TGTGCCAGCAGCCCGAGGGGGCGGGGGGGTTCCTACGAGCAGTACTTC
TRBD1,once,TRBV7-7,TRBJ2-7,CASSAGTGGLEQYF,TGTGCTAGCAGCGCCGGGACAGGGGGCCTCGAGCAGTACTTC
NA,few,TRBV29-1,TRBJ2-2,CSVEYGGELFF,TGCAGCGTTGAATATGGTGGGGAGCTGTTTTTT
TRBD1,NA,TRBV5-4,TRBJ2-1,CASSHTGQAYNEQFF,TGTGCCAGCAGTCACACGGGACAGGCCTACAATGAGCAGTTCTTC
NA,NA,TRBV7-3,TRBJ2-5,CASSLLIEETQYF,TGTGCCAGCAGCTTACTGATAGAGGAGACCCAGTACTTC
TRBD2,NA,TRBV6-6,TRBJ2-1,CASSYSLLAGNNEQFF,TGTGCCAGCAGTTACTCCCTCCTAGCGGGGAACAATGAGCAGTTCTTC
NA,NA,TRBV2,TRBJ2-2,CASSESRGIGGELFF,TGTGCCAGCAGTGAGTCGAGGGGCATAGGCGGGGAGCTGTTTTTT
NA,NA,TRBV18,TRBJ1-1,CASSPRGNTEAFF,TGTGCCAGCTCACCAAGGGGGAACACTGAAGCTTTCTTT
NA,NA,TRBV19,TRBJ2-7,CASSRSLSYEQYF,TGTGCCAGTAGCCGGAGTCTCTCCTACGAGCAGTACTTC
NA,NA,TRBV19,TRBJ2-5,CASRRVAGANKETQYF,TGTGCCAGTAGACGTGTTGCCGGAGCAAATAAAGAGACCCAGTACTTC
TRBD1,NA,TRBV28,TRBJ1-4,CASTPPRGRFEKLFF,TGTGCCAGCACCCCTCCTAGGGGGCGTTTTGAAAAACTGTTTTTT
NA,NA,TRBV2,TRBJ2-2,CASKNEGSNTGELFF,TGTGCCAGCAAGAACGAGGGATCGAACACCGGGGAGCTGTTTTTT
NA,NA,TRBV11-3,TRBJ1-1,CASSLGLNTEAFF,TGTGCCAGCAGCTTAGGTTTGAACACTGAAGCTTTCTTT
TRBD2,NA,TRBV7-3,TRBJ2-1,CASSLGSPSGYNEQFF,TGTGCCAGCAGCTTAGGTTCTCCTAGCGGCTACAATGAGCAGTTCTTC
NA,NA,TRBV5-1,TRBJ2-3,CASSVSHPGTDTQYF,TGCGCCAGCAGCGTCAGCCACCCGGGCACAGATACGCAGTATTTT
NA,NA,TRBV6-5,TRBJ1-2,CASRDEGANYGYTF,TGTGCCAGCCGGGACGAAGGGGCCAACTATGGCTACACCTTC